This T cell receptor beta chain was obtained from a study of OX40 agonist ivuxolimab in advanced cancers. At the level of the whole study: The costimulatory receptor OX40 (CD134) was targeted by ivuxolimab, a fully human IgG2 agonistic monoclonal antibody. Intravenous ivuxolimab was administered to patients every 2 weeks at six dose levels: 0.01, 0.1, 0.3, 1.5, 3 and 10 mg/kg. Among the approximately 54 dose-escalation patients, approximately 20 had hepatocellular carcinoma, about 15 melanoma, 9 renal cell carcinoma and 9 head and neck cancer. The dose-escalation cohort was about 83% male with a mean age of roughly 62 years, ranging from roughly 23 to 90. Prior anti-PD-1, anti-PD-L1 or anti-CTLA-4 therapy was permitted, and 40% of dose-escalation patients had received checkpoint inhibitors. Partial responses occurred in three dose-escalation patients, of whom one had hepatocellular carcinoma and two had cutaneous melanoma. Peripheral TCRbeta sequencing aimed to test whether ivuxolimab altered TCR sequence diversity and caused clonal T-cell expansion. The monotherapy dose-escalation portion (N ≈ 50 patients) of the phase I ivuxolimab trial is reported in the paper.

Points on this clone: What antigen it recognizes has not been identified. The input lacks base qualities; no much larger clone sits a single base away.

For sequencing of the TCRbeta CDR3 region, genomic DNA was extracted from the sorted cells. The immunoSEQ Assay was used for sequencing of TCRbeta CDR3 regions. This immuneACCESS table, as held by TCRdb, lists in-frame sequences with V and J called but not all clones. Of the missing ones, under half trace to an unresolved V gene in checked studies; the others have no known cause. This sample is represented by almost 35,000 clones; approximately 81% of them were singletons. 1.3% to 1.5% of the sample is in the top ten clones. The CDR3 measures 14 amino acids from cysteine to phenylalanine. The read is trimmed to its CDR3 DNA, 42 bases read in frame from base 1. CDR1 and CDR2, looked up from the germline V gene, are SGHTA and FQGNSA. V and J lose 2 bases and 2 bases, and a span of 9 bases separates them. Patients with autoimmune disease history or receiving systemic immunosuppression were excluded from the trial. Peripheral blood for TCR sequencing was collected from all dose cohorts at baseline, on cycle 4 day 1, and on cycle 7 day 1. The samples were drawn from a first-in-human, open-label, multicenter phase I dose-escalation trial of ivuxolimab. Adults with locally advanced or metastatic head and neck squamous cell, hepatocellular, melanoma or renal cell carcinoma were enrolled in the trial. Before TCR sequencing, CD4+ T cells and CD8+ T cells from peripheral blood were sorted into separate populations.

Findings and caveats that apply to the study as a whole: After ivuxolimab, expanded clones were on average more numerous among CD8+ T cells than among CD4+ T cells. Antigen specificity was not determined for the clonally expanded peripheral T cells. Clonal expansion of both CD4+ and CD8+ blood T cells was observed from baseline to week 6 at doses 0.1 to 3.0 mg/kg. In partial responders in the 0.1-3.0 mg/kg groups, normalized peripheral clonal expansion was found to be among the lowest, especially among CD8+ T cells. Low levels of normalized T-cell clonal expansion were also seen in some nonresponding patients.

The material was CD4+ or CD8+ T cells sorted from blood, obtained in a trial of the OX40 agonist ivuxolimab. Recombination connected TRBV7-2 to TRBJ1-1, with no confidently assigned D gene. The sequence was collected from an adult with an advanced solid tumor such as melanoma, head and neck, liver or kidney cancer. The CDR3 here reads CASSLKGINTEAFF. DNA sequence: TGTGCCAGCAGCTTAAAAGGGATTAACACTGAAGCTTTCTTT.